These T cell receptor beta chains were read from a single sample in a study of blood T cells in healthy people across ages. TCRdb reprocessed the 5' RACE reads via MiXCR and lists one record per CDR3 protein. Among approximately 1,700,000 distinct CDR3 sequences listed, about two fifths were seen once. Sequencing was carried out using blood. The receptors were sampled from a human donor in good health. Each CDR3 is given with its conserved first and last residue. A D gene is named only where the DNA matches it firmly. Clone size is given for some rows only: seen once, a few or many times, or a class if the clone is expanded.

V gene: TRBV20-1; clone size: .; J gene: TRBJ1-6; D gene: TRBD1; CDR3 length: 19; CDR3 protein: CSASRQGISMGSHNSPLHF; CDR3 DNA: TGCAGTGCTTCCCGACAGGGGATAAGTATGGGATCCCATAATTCACCCCTCCACTTT
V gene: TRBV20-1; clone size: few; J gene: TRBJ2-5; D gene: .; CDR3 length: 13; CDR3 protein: CSVQQGQQETQYF; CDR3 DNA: TGCAGTGTTCAGCAGGGCCAGCAAGAGACCCAGTACTTC
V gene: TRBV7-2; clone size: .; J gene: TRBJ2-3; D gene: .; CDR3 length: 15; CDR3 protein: CASSLSGGLADTQYF; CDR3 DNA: TGTGCCAGCAGCTTGTCGGGGGGCCTCGCAGATACGCAGTATTTT
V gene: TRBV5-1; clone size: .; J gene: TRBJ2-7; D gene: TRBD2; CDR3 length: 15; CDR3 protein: CASSPRTSGSYEQYF; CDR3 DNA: TGCGCCAGTAGCCCCCGGACTAGCGGCTCCTACGAGCAGTACTTC
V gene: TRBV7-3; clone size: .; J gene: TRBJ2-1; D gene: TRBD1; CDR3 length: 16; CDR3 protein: CASSLTGTGGDNEQFF; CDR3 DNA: TGTGCCAGCAGTCTAACCGGGACAGGGGGGGACAATGAGCAGTTCTTC
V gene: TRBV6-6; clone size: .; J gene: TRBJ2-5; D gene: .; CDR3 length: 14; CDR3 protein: CASQDSFTQETQYF; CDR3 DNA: TGTGCCAGCCAGGACAGCTTTACCCAAGAGACCCAGTACTTC
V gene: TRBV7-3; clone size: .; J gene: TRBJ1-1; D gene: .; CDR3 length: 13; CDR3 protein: CASSSSEDTEAFF; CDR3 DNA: TGTGCCAGCAGCTCGTCAGAGGACACTGAAGCTTTCTTT
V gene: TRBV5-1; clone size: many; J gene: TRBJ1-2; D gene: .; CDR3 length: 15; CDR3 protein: CASSLEAGTNYGYTF; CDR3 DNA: TGCGCCAGCAGCTTGGAGGCCGGAACGAACTATGGCTACACCTTC
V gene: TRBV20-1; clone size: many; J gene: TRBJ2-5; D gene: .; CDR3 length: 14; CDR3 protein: CSARADTLQETQYF; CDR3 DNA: TGCAGTGCTAGAGCGGACACCCTCCAAGAGACCCAGTACTTC
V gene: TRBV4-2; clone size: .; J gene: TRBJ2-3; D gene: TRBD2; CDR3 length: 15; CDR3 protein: CASSQIAGSTDTQYF; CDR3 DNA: TGTGCCAGCAGCCAAATAGCGGGGAGCACAGATACGCAGTATTTT
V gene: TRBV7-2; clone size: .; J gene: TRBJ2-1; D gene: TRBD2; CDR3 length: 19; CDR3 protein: CASSLRGRASGGIYNEQFF; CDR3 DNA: TGTGCCAGCAGCCTTAGAGGGAGGGCTAGCGGGGGAATTTACAATGAGCAGTTCTTC
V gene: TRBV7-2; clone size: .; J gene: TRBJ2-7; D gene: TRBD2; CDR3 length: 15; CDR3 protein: CASSATSGGGYEQYF; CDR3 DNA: TGTGCCAGCAGCGCGACTAGCGGGGGGGGCTACGAGCAGTACTTC
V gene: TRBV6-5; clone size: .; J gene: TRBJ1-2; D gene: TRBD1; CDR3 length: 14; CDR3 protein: CASSSNQGARGDTF; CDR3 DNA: TGTGCCAGCAGTTCCAACCAGGGGGCTAGAGGCGACACCTTC
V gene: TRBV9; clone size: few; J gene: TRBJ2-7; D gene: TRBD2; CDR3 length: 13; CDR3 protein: CASSGAGGDEQYF; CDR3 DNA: TGTGCCAGCAGCGGCGCGGGAGGCGACGAGCAGTACTTC
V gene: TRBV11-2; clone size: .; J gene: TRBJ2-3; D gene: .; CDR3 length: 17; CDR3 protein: CASSPTGKGTGTDTQYF; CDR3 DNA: TGTGCCAGCAGCCCTACAGGGAAAGGGACGGGCACAGATACGCAGTATTTT